This T cell receptor (beta chain) was identified in a study of blood T cell repertoires in COVID-19. Study at large: T cells, B-cell-depleted T cells, or PBMCs supplied cDNA or gDNA.

The junction had 10 bases not matched to a gene; V was cut back by 0 bases and J by 4 bases. The CDR3 contains 17 residues. In germline, CDR1 is MGHRA, CDR2 YSYEKL. Measured with immunoSEQ multiplex PCR; TCRdb has only the in-frame clones, and not every one. The sample gives some 220,000 clones, 83% of which show up once; about 1.3% is in the top ten. Sequencing input: peripheral blood. The chain links TRBV4-1 to TRBJ1-2; 8 bases are shared with TRBD1. The receptor comes from a woman under 40 with COVID-19, enrolled during active disease. The CDR3 sequence is CASSQEGDRGLIYGYTF. The CDR3 DNA is TGCGCCAGCAGCCAAGAGGGAGACAGGGGTCTCATCTATGGCTACACCTTC.